This TCR beta chain was recovered during a study of blood T cell repertoires in COVID-19. About the study: Sites across the United States, Italy and Spain contributed samples from acute and convalescent COVID-19. Sources were T cells, B-cell-depleted T cells, or PBMCs; the material itself was cDNA or gDNA.

The CDR3 spans 16 residues. Germline values: CDR1 MNHEY, CDR2 SVGEGT. V was pared by 5 bases and J by 10 bases, with 9 bases of the junction left unmatched. Method: immunoSEQ multiplex PCR; TCRdb's copy keeps in-frame clones and lacks some. Of roughly 70,000 clones listed, approximately 90% are singletons. This TCR was sampled from a man in his 70s with active COVID-19. The material sequenced was peripheral blood. The chain joins TRBV6-2 or TRBV6-3 to TRBJ2-1; 15 nucleotides align to TRBD2. Here the CDR3 DNA reads TGTGCCAGCAGTCCATGGACTAGCGGGAGGGCCGTGGAGCAGTTCTTC. Translating gives CASSPWTSGRAVEQFF.